These T cell receptor beta chains were read from a single sample in a study of T cells in Graves' hyperthyroidism and ophthalmopathy. Each CDR3 protein is one row after TCRdb ran MiXCR on the multiplex PCR reads. The sample carries 200,000 to 250,000 distinct CDR3 sequences, around 17% recorded once. Material: blood. The source is a woman younger than 35 with Graves' ophthalmopathy. CDR3s include the opening cysteine and the closing phenylalanine or tryptophan. Each record gives: D gene, J gene, clone size, V gene, CDR3 protein, CDR3 DNA. D genes are given only for firm matches. Not all rows give a size; the values are once, few, many and, for expanded clones, a class.

d_gene: -
j_gene: TRBJ2-7
abundance: -
v_gene: TRBV27
CDR3aa: CASSFSLRADYEQYF
CDR3nt: TGTGCCAGCAGTTTCTCGCTCAGGGCGGACTACGAGCAGTACTTC

d_gene: TRBD2
j_gene: TRBJ2-5
abundance: few
v_gene: TRBV30
CDR3aa: CAWGLRLAGGQETQYF
CDR3nt: TGTGCCTGGGGTTTGAGACTAGCGGGTGGGCAAGAGACCCAGTACTTC

d_gene: TRBD1
j_gene: TRBJ2-1
abundance: many
v_gene: TRBV7-6
CDR3aa: CASSLVDRGLNEQFF
CDR3nt: TGTGCCAGCAGCTTAGTGGACAGGGGCCTAAATGAGCAGTTCTTC

d_gene: TRBD2
j_gene: TRBJ2-3
abundance: many
v_gene: TRBV10-2
CDR3aa: CASSESGGAFTQYF
CDR3nt: TGCGCCAGCAGTGAAAGCGGGGGGGCATTTACGCAGTATTTT

d_gene: TRBD1
j_gene: TRBJ1-5
abundance: many
v_gene: TRBV18
CDR3aa: CASSPSGRGFSNQPQHF
CDR3nt: TGTGCCAGCTCACCATCCGGCAGGGGGTTTAGCAATCAGCCCCAGCATTTT

d_gene: -
j_gene: TRBJ2-2
abundance: many
v_gene: TRBV18
CDR3aa: CASSPPNGNTGELFF
CDR3nt: TGTGCCAGCTCACCACCGAACGGGAACACCGGGGAGCTGTTTTTT

d_gene: TRBD1
j_gene: TRBJ2-3
abundance: many
v_gene: TRBV28
CDR3aa: CASSLWQGAGSDTQYF
CDR3nt: TGTGCCAGCAGTTTATGGCAGGGGGCGGGTTCGGATACGCAGTATTTT

d_gene: -
j_gene: TRBJ2-6
abundance: many
v_gene: TRBV7-3
CDR3aa: CASSPQATNSGANVLTF
CDR3nt: TGTGCCAGCAGCCCCCAGGCCACAAACTCTGGGGCCAACGTCCTGACTTTC

d_gene: -
j_gene: TRBJ2-7
abundance: few
v_gene: TRBV7-8
CDR3aa: CASSLGTANSAYEQYF
CDR3nt: TGTGCCAGCAGCTTAGGGACAGCCAATAGTGCCTACGAGCAGTACTTC

d_gene: -
j_gene: TRBJ1-6
abundance: many
v_gene: TRBV28
CDR3aa: CASSFRQYLHRVYNSPLHF
CDR3nt: TGTGCCAGCAGTTTTCGGCAATACCTACATAGGGTATATAATTCACCCCTCCACTTT

d_gene: TRBD1
j_gene: TRBJ1-1
abundance: many
v_gene: TRBV12-3/TRBV12-4
CDR3aa: CASSPGGGQGLQAFF
CDR3nt: TGTGCCAGCAGTCCTGGGGGGGGACAGGGGCTTCAAGCTTTCTTT

d_gene: -
j_gene: TRBJ2-7
abundance: many
v_gene: TRBV27
CDR3aa: CASSQSPWDYEQYF
CDR3nt: TGTGCCAGCAGCCAAAGCCCGTGGGACTACGAGCAGTACTTC

d_gene: -
j_gene: TRBJ2-3
abundance: many
v_gene: TRBV6-5
CDR3aa: CASSYSPSKLTDTQYF
CDR3nt: TGTGCCAGCAGTTACTCCCCTAGCAAGTTGACAGATACGCAGTATTTT

d_gene: -
j_gene: TRBJ1-4
abundance: many
v_gene: TRBV28
CDR3aa: CASKPLGEKLFF
CDR3nt: TGTGCCAGCAAGCCCTTGGGTGAAAAACTGTTTTTT

d_gene: TRBD1
j_gene: TRBJ1-1
abundance: few
v_gene: TRBV10-3
CDR3aa: CAISEGTGMNTEAFF
CDR3nt: TGTGCCATCAGTGAAGGGACAGGAATGAACACTGAAGCTTTCTTT

d_gene: -
j_gene: TRBJ2-7
abundance: -
v_gene: TRBV9
CDR3aa: CASSNAYEQYF
CDR3nt: TGTGCCAGCAGCAATGCCTACGAGCAGTACTTC

d_gene: -
j_gene: TRBJ2-7
abundance: -
v_gene: TRBV25-1
CDR3aa: CASSRTYEQYF
CDR3nt: TGTGCCAGCAGTCGGACCTACGAGCAGTACTTC

d_gene: -
j_gene: TRBJ1-2
abundance: many
v_gene: TRBV29-1
CDR3aa: CSVLRVGYGYTF
CDR3nt: TGCAGCGTTCTCAGAGTGGGCTATGGCTACACCTTC

d_gene: -
j_gene: TRBJ1-3
abundance: many
v_gene: TRBV30
CDR3aa: CAWSAGHSGNTIYF
CDR3nt: TGTGCCTGGAGTGCTGGGCACTCTGGAAACACCATATATTTT

d_gene: -
j_gene: TRBJ1-3
abundance: many
v_gene: TRBV30
CDR3aa: CAWSPRGLLRGNTIYF
CDR3nt: TGTGCCTGGAGCCCAAGGGGCTTGTTGCGGGGAAACACCATATATTTT

d_gene: -
j_gene: TRBJ1-5
abundance: many
v_gene: TRBV12-3/TRBV12-4
CDR3aa: CASSLGDYSNQPQHF
CDR3nt: TGTGCCAGCAGTTTGGGGGATTATAGCAATCAGCCCCAGCATTTT

d_gene: TRBD2
j_gene: TRBJ2-1
abundance: many
v_gene: TRBV7-9
CDR3aa: CASSSPTSGTYNEQFF
CDR3nt: TGTGCCAGCAGCTCACCGACTAGCGGGACCTACAATGAGCAGTTCTTC

d_gene: -
j_gene: TRBJ2-6
abundance: many
v_gene: TRBV3-1
CDR3aa: CASSLRDSGANVLTF
CDR3nt: TGTGCCAGCAGCCTCCGGGACTCTGGGGCCAACGTCCTGACTTTC

d_gene: -
j_gene: TRBJ2-5
abundance: -
v_gene: TRBV15
CDR3aa: CATSRGRLYQETQYF
CDR3nt: TGTGCCACCAGCAGAGGTCGGTTATACCAAGAGACCCAGTACTTC

d_gene: TRBD1
j_gene: TRBJ1-3
abundance: many
v_gene: TRBV3-1
CDR3aa: CASSQEWTGWGGNTIYF
CDR3nt: TGTGCCAGCAGCCAAGAATGGACAGGGTGGGGTGGAAACACCATATATTTT

d_gene: TRBD1
j_gene: TRBJ1-1
abundance: -
v_gene: TRBV7-9
CDR3aa: CASSSQGGITEAFF
CDR3nt: TGTGCCAGCAGCTCACAGGGGGGGATCACTGAAGCTTTCTTT

d_gene: TRBD1
j_gene: TRBJ1-2
abundance: once
v_gene: TRBV28
CDR3aa: CASSFVGQGAEGYTF
CDR3nt: TGTGCCAGCAGTTTTGTTGGACAGGGGGCAGAAGGCTACACCTTC

d_gene: TRBD2
j_gene: TRBJ2-5
abundance: -
v_gene: TRBV7-9
CDR3aa: CASSGTSGAQETQYF
CDR3nt: TGTGCCAGCAGCGGGACTAGCGGGGCCCAAGAGACCCAGTACTTC

d_gene: TRBD2
j_gene: TRBJ2-7
abundance: -
v_gene: TRBV2
CDR3aa: CASSSGSGGDYEQYF
CDR3nt: TGTGCCAGCAGTTCGGGTTCGGGGGGGGACTACGAGCAGTACTTC

d_gene: -
j_gene: TRBJ2-3
abundance: few
v_gene: TRBV6-1
CDR3aa: CASSNSGYRAFTDTQYF
CDR3nt: TGTGCCAGCAGTAATAGCGGGTACAGGGCCTTCACAGATACGCAGTATTTT

d_gene: TRBD1
j_gene: TRBJ2-3
abundance: few
v_gene: TRBV9
CDR3aa: CASGVGGQGSTDTQYF
CDR3nt: TGTGCCAGCGGGGTTGGGGGACAGGGCAGCACAGATACGCAGTATTTT

d_gene: -
j_gene: TRBJ1-1
abundance: many
v_gene: TRBV28
CDR3aa: CASSLNSGQMNTEAFF
CDR3nt: TGTGCCAGCAGTTTAAATTCCGGACAGATGAACACTGAAGCTTTCTTT

d_gene: -
j_gene: TRBJ2-7
abundance: many
v_gene: TRBV28
CDR3aa: CASSPDKGLRYEQYF
CDR3nt: TGTGCCAGCAGCCCCGATAAGGGACTGAGATACGAGCAGTACTTC

d_gene: -
j_gene: TRBJ2-3
abundance: -
v_gene: TRBV7-3
CDR3aa: CASSPITSSTDTQCF
CDR3nt: TGTGCCAGCAGTCCGATAACCTCTAGCACAGATACGCAGTGTTTT

d_gene: -
j_gene: TRBJ1-6
abundance: many
v_gene: TRBV7-6
CDR3aa: CASSPGTPNSPLHF
CDR3nt: TGTGCCAGCAGCCCCGGGACACCCAATTCACCCCTCCACTTT

d_gene: -
j_gene: TRBJ2-7
abundance: many
v_gene: TRBV6-1
CDR3aa: CASTTTGTGYEQYF
CDR3nt: TGTGCCAGCACGACGACAGGCACGGGCTACGAGCAGTACTTC

d_gene: -
j_gene: TRBJ2-7
abundance: -
v_gene: TRBV27
CDR3aa: CASRESLGQSEQYF
CDR3nt: TGTGCCAGCAGGGAGTCCCTCGGTCAGTCCGAGCAGTACTTC

d_gene: -
j_gene: TRBJ1-1
abundance: -
v_gene: TRBV28
CDR3aa: CASSLGGMAEAFF
CDR3nt: TGTGCCAGCAGTTTGGGGGGGATGGCTGAAGCTTTCTTT